The TCR beta chain described here comes from a study of T cells in tuberculosis. The germline V gene encodes CDR1 MDHEN and CDR2 SYDVKM. V lost 6 bases and J lost 4, with 4 bases in between. The CDR3 consists of 11 residues. Stated time point: new active TB diagnosis, blood taken before or within 7 days of starting treatment. Repertoires were generated with immunoSEQ multiplex PCR, while TCRdb's copy carries only in-frame clones and drops some. The table includes some 30,000 clones, around 88% detected once. Specimen: PBMCs, collected at tuberculosis diagnosis. J is TRBJ2-1 and V is TRBV28; D unclear. The TCR originated in an adult with tuberculosis. CDR3 coding DNA: TGTGCCAGCAGCTCGTACAATGAGCAGTTCTTC. Protein: CASSSYNEQFF.